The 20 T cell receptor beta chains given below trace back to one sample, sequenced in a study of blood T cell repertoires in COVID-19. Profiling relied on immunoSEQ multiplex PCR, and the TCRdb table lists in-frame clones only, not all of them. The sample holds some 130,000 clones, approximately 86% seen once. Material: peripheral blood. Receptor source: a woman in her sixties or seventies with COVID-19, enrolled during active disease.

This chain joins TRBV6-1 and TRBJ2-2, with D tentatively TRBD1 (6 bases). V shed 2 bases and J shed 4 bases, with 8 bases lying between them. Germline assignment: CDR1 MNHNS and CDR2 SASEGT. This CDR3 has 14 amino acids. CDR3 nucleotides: TGTGCCAGCAGTGAAACAGGGCCCACCGGGGAGCTGTTTTTT. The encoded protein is CASSETGPTGELFF.

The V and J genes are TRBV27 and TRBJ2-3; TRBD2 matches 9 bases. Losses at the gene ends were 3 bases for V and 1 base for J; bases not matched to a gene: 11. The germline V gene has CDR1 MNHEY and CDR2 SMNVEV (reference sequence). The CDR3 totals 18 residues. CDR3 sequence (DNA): TGTGCCAGCAGTTTTCGAAGTAGCGGGGGTTCGGGCACAGATACGCAGTATTTT. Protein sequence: CASSFRSSGGSGTDTQYF.

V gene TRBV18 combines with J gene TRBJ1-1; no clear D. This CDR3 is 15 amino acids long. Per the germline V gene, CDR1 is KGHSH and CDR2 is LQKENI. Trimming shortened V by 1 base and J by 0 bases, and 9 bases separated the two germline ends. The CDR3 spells CASSPLKEMNTEAFF. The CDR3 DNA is TGTGCCAGCTCACCACTGAAGGAGATGAACACTGAAGCTTTCTTT.

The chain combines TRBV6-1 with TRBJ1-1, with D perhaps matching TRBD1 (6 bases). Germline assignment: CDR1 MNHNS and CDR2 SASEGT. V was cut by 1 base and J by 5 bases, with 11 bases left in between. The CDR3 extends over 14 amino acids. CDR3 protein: CASSEVQGRTEAFF. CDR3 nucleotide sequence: TGTGCCAGCAGTGAAGTACAGGGACGGACTGAAGCTTTCTTT.

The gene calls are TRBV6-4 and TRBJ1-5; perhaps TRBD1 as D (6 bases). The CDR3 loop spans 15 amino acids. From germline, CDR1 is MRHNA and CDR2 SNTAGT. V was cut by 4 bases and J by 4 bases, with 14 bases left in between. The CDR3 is CASSAEARGNQPQHF. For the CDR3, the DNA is TGTGCCAGCAGTGCCGAAGCTAGGGGGAATCAGCCCCAGCATTTT.

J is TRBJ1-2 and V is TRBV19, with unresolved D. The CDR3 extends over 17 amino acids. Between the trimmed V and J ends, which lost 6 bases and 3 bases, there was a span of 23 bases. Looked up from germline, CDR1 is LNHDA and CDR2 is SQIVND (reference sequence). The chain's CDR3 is CASSPNWALQWDYGYTF. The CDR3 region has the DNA TGTGCCAGTAGCCCTAATTGGGCCCTCCAGTGGGACTATGGCTACACCTTC.

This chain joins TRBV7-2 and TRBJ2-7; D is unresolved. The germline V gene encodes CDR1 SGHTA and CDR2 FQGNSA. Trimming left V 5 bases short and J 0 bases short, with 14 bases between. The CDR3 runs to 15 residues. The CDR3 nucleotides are TGTGCCAGCAGCCCCCCACCCGGGTCCTCCTACGAGCAGTACTTC. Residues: CASSPPPGSSYEQYF.

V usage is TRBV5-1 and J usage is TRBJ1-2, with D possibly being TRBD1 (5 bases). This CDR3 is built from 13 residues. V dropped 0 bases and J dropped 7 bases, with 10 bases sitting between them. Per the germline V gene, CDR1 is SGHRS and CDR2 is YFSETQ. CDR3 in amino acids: CASSLVWGTGYTF. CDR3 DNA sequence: TGCGCCAGCAGCTTGGTATGGGGCACTGGCTACACCTTC.

CDR3 sequence reads: CASSPPSGNNSPLHF. As DNA, the CDR3 is TGTGCCAGCAGCCCCCCCTCGGGAAATAATTCACCCCTCCACTTT. The V call is TRBV6-5, the J call TRBJ1-6; D call uncertain. V dropped 6 bases and J dropped 5 bases, with 14 bases sitting between them. Germline assignment: CDR1 MNHEY and CDR2 SVGAGI. This CDR3 spans 15 amino acids.

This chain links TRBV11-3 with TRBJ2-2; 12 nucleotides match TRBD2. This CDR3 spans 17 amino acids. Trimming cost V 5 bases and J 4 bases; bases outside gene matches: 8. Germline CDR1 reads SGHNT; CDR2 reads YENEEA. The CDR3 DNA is TGTGCCAGCAGCCTCACCCTAGCGGGGGGGGGCACCGGGGAGCTGTTTTTT. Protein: CASSLTLAGGGTGELFF.

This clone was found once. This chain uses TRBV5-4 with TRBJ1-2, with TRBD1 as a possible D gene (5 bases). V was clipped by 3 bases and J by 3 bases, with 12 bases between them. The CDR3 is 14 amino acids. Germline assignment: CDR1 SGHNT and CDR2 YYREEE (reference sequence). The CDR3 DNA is TGTGCCAGCAGCTCGCGACAGCCAGACTATGGCTACACCTTC. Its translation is CASSSRQPDYGYTF.

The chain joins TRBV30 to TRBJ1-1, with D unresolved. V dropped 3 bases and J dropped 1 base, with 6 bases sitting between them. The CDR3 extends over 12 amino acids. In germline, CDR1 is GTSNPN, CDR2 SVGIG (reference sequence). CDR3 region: CAWRLKNTEAFF. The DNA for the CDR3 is TGTGCCTGGAGGTTAAAGAACACTGAAGCTTTCTTT. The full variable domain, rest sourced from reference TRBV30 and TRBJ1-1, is SQTIHQWPATLVQPVGSPLSLECTVEGTSNPNLYWYRQAAGRGLQLLFYSVGIGQISSEVPQNLSASRPQDRQFILSSKKLLLSDSGFYLCAWRLKNTEAFFGQGTRLTVV.

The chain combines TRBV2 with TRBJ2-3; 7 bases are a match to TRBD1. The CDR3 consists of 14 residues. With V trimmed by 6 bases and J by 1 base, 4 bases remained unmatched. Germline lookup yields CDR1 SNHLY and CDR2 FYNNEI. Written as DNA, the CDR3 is TGTGCCAGCAGCTTGACAGGGCGCACAGATACGCAGTATTTT. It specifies CASSLTGRTDTQYF.

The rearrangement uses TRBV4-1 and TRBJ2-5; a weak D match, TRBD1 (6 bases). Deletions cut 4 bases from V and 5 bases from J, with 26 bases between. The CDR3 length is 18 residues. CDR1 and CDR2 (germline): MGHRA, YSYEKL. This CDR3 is CASSPHGPRTELWETQYF. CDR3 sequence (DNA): TGCGCCAGCAGCCCCCATGGACCCAGGACAGAGCTTTGGGAGACCCAGTACTTC.

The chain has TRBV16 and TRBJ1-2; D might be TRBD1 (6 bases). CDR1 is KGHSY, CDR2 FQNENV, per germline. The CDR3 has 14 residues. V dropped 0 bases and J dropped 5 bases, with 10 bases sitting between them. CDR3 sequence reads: CASSQSGQGYGYTF. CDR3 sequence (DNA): TGTGCCAGCAGCCAATCGGGTCAGGGGTATGGCTACACCTTC.

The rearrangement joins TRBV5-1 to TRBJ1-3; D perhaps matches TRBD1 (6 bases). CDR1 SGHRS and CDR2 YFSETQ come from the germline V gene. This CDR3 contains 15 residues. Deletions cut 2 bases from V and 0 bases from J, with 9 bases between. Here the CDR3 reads CASSLQGLSGNTIYF. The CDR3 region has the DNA TGCGCCAGCAGCTTACAGGGCCTCTCTGGAAACACCATATATTTT.

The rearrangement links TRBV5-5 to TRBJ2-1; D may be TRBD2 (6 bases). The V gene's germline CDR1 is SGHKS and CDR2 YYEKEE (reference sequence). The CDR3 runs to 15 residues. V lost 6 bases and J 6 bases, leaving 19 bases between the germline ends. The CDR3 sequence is CASTPGGRTINEQFF. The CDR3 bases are TGTGCCAGCACCCCCGGGGGAAGAACCATCAATGAGCAGTTCTTC.

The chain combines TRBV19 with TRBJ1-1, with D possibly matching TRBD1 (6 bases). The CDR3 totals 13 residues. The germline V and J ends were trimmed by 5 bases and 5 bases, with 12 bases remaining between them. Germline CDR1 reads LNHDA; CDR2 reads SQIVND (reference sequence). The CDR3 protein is CASSEGVGTEAFF. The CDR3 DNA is TGTGCCAGTAGTGAGGGGGTGGGGACTGAAGCTTTCTTT. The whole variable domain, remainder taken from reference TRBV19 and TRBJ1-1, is DGGITQSPKYLFRKEGQNVTLSCEQNLNHDAMYWYRQDPGQGLRLIYYSQIVNDFQKGDIAEGYSVSREKKESFPLTVTSAQKNPTAFYLCASSEGVGTEAFFGQGTRLTVV.

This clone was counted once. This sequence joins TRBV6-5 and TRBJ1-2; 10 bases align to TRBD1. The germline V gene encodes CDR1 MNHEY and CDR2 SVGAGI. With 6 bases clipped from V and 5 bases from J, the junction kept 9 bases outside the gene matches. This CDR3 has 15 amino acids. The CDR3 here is CASRGQGDLWYGYTF. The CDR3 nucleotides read TGTGCCAGCAGAGGACAGGGGGACCTCTGGTATGGCTACACCTTC.

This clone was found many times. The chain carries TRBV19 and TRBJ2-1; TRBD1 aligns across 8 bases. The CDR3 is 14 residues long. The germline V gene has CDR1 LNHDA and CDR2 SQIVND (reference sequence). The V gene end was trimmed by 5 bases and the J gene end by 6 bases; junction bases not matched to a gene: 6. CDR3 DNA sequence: TGTGCCAGTAGTCCCTGGACAGGGCGCAATGAGCAGTTCTTC. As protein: CASSPWTGRNEQFF.